This T cell receptor beta chain was captured in a study of Graves' ophthalmopathy and Graves' hyperthyroidism. Study-wide results and caveats: Among thyroid clonotypes expanded above 0.001 frequency, most also appeared in blood.

This clonotype was observed at least ten times. Its antigen is currently unknown. Amplified TCR beta CDR3 regions were obtained using RNA transcripts as template. HTBI primers served in a first-round RT-PCR, which a second-round multiplex PCR followed. TCRdb re-called the multiplex PCR reads with MiXCR, one entry per CDR3 protein. Among 350,000 to 450,000 distinct CDR3 sequences listed, approximately 16% were seen once. The CDR3 is 13 residues long. Trimming took off 6 bases at V and 6 bases at J, with 11 bases between the two ends. The germline CDR1 and CDR2 sequences are WNHNN and SYGVQD (reference sequence).

The receptor was derived from a woman between 18 and 30 years old with Graves' ophthalmopathy. The genes are TRBV10-1 and TRBJ2-2; D perhaps matches TRBD2 (5 bases). The sample consisted of peripheral blood. In nucleotides, the CDR3 is TGCGCCAGCAGCATGAAGAGGGCCGGGGAGCTGTTTTTT. Protein: CASSMKRAGELFF.